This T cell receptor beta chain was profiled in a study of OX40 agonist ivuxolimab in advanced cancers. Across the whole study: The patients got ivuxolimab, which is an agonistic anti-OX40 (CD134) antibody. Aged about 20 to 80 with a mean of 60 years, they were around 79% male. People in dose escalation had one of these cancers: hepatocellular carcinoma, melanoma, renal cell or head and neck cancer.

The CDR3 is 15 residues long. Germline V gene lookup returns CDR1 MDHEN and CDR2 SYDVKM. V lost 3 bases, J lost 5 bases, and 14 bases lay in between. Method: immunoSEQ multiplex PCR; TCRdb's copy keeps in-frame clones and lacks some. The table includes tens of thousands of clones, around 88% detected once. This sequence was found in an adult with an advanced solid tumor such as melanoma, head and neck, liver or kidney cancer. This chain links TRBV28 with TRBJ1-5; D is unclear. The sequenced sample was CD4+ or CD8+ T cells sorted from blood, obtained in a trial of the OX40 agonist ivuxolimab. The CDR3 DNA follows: TGTGCCAGCAGTTTTGTATGGAACGCTCATCAGCCCCAGCATTTT. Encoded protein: CASSFVWNAHQPQHF. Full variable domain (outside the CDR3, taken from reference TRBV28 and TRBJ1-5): DVKVTQSSRYLVKRTGEKVFLECVQDMDHENMFWYRQDPGLGLRLIYFSYDVKMKEKGDIPEGYSVSREKKERFSLILESASTNQTSMYLCASSFVWNAHQPQHFGDGTRLSIL.